This T cell receptor (beta chain) was recovered during a study of shared clonotypes between healthy human individuals. Execution of the assay was at deep level. TCRdb's copy holds only in-frame clones and misses some; the assay was immunoSEQ multiplex PCR. The sample yields millions of clones, over 85% seen once. Every donor was a Caucasian adult from Nashville, Tennessee. CDR3 length: 15 residues. Trimming left V 1 base short and J 4 bases short, with 16 bases between. Germline V gene sequence: CDR1 GTSNPN, CDR2 SVGIG (reference sequence). The sample was naive CD4+ T cells sorted from blood. Documented subset: CD45RA+ positively selected. The sequence derives from a man aged 18 to 30 in good health. This chain joins TRBV30 and TRBJ1-2, with D tentatively TRBD1 (5 bases). Here the CDR3 DNA reads TGTGCCTGGAGTGCCCCTCGACAGATGTCCTATGGCTACACCTTC. Its protein is CAWSAPRQMSYGYTF.